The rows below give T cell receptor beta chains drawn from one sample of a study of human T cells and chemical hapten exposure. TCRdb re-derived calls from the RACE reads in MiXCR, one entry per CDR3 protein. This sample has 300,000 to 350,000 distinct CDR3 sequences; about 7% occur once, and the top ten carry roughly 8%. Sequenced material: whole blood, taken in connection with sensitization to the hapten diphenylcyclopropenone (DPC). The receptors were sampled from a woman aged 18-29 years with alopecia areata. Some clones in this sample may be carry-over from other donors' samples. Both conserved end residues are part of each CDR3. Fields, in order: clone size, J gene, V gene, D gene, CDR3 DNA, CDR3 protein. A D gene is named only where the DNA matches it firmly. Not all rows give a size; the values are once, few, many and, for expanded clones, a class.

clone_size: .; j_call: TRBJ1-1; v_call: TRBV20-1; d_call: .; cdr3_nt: TGCAGTGCTAGGGGCACGATGAACACTGAAGCTTTCTTT; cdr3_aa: CSARGTMNTEAFF
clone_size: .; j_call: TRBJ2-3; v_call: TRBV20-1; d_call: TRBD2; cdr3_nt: TGCAGTGCTATACTAGCGGGGGGGCAGCTGAGTACAGATACGCAGTATTTT; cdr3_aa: CSAILAGGQLSTDTQYF
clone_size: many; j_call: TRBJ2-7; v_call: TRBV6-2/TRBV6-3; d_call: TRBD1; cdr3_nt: TGTGCCAGCAGTTGGCTATCGAAAGGGGGCCACGAGCAGTACTTC; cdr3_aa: CASSWLSKGGHEQYF
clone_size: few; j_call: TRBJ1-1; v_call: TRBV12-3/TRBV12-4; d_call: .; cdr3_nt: TGTGCCAGCAGTTTAGCAGGGGCGGGAGAAGCTTTCTTT; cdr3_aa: CASSLAGAGEAFF
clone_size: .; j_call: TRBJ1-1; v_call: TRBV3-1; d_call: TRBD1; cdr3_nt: TGTGCCAGCAGCCAACTCGACAGGGGAGCTTTCTTT; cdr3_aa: CASSQLDRGAFF
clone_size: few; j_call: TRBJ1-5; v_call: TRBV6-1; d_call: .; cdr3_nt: TGTGCCAGCATACTTGGTTGGGACGTCCCCCCAGTTGGACTTAGCAATCAGCCCCAGCATTTT; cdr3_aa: CASILGWDVPPVGLSNQPQHF
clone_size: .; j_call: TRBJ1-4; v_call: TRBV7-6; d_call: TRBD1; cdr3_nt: TGTGCCAGCAGCCCGGGACAGGGCGAAAAACTGTTTTTT; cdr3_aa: CASSPGQGEKLFF
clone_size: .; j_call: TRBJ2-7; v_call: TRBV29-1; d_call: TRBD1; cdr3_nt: TGCAGCGTTGTTTGGGACAGCTCCTACGAGCAGTACTTC; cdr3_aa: CSVVWDSSYEQYF
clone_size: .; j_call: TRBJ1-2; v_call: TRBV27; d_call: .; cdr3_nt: TGTGCCAGCAGACCTTCCGCTCTGGTTGGCTACACCTTC; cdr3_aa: CASRPSALVGYTF
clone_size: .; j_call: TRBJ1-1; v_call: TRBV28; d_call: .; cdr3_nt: TGTGCCAGCATTCTAAGTGCGGGGAACACTGAAGCTTTCTTT; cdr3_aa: CASILSAGNTEAFF